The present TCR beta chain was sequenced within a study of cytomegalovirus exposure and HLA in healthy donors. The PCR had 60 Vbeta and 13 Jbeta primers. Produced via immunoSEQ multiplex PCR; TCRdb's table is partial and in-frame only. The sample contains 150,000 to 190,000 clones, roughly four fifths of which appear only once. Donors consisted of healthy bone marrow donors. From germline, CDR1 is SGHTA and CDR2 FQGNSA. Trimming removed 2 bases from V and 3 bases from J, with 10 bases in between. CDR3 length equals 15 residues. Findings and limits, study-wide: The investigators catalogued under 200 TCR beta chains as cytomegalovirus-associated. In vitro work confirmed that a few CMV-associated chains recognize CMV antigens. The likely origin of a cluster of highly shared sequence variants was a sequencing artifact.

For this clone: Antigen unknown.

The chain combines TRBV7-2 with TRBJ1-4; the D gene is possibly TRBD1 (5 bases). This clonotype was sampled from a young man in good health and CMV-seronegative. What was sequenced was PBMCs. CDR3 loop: CASSLMGEANEKLFF. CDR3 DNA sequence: TGTGCCAGCAGCTTAATGGGGGAGGCTAATGAAAAACTGTTTTTT.